One sample yielded the 9 T cell receptor beta chains listed below, sequenced in a study of vaccination and CD4 T cells after COVID-19. Stated treatment: roughly 10-day PBMC culture with coronavirus spike peptide pools or control peptides (ViraFEST assay). Gathering of the CD4+ T cells, from the unexposed donor, took place before the COVID-19 pandemic (2011-2018). Antigen specificity for these receptors is unknown. With the Oncomine TCR Beta short-read assay, DNA from cultured CD4+ T cells was sequenced. MiXCR, applied by TCRdb to the PCR reads, yields one record per CDR3 protein. The repertoire holds 8,000 to 9,000 distinct CDR3 sequences, with roughly 48% as singletons. The sample was CD4+ T cells from blood, cultured in vitro. The receptors originated from a human donor in good health.

The chain couples TRBV19 to TRBJ2-3; 7 bases line up with TRBD2. The CDR3 contains 16 residues. Trimming at V came to 5 bases and at J to 2 bases, leaving 10 bases not matched to a gene. Germline CDR1 LNHDA, CDR2 SQIVND (reference sequence). The CDR3: CASSPQTSRYTDTQYF. CDR3 DNA sequence: TGTGCCAGTAGTCCTCAGACTAGCAGATACACAGATACGCAGTATTTT. Full variable domain (missing parts from reference TRBV19 and TRBJ2-3): DGGITQSPKYLFRKEGQNVTLSCEQNLNHDAMYWYRQDPGQGLRLIYYSQIVNDFQKGDIAEGYSVSREKKESFPLTVTSAQKNPTAFYLCASSPQTSRYTDTQYFGPGTRLTVL.

V is TRBV19 and J is TRBJ2-5; D unclear. CDR1 is LNHDA and CDR2 is SQIVND in the germline V gene (reference sequence). Trimming stripped 4 bases from V and 2 bases from J, with 11 bases between. The CDR3 spans 14 residues. The CDR3 bases are TGTGCCAGTAGTAAGGGCTACCGGCAAGAGACCCAGTACTTC. As protein: CASSKGYRQETQYF. Variable domain in full (rest from reference TRBV19 and TRBJ2-5): DGGITQSPKYLFRKEGQNVTLSCEQNLNHDAMYWYRQDPGQGLRLIYYSQIVNDFQKGDIAEGYSVSREKKESFPLTVTSAQKNPTAFYLCASSKGYRQETQYFGPGTRLLVL.

The chain employs TRBV12-3 or TRBV12-4 and TRBJ1-5; weak D call: TRBD1 (6 bases). Trimming shortened V by 7 bases and J by 4 bases, and 11 bases separated the two germline ends. The CDR3 runs to 13 residues. For the CDR3, the DNA is TGTGCCAGCACCCGGGACAATAATCAGCCCCAGCATTTT. Amino acids: CASTRDNNQPQHF.

The chain has TRBV27 and TRBJ2-7; D gene ambiguous. With 4 bases removed from V and 5 bases from J, the gap between germline ends came to 12 bases. The CDR3 sequence is 13 residues long. CDR1 is MNHEY and CDR2 is SMNVEV in the germline V gene (reference sequence). CDR3 region: CASSYRELNEQYF. The DNA of the CDR3 is TGTGCCAGCAGTTACAGAGAATTGAACGAGCAGTACTTC.

This clonotype was found a few times. The V gene is TRBV4-3, the J gene TRBJ1-1, with D unclear. Germline V gene sequence: CDR1 LGHNA, CDR2 YSLEER. The V end lost 0 bases, the J end lost 7 bases, and 9 bases lay between the germline ends. The CDR3 runs 13 residues. The CDR3 DNA follows: TGCGCCAGCAGCCAAGATTTGAAGGGTGAAGCTTTCTTT. It translates to CASSQDLKGEAFF.

This chain links TRBV7-9 with TRBJ1-1, with no clear D. CDR3 length equals 14 residues. Trimming cost V 2 bases and J 1 base, with 8 bases left between them. Germline V CDR1 and CDR2: SEHNR, FQNEAQ (reference sequence). CDR3 sequence reads: CASSLLAGNTEAFF. CDR3 nucleotide sequence: TGTGCCAGCAGCTTATTAGCGGGGAACACTGAAGCTTTCTTT.

V and J are TRBV7-9 and TRBJ2-7; 8 bases are shared with TRBD1. The ends lost 5 bases at V and 0 bases at J; junction bases unmatched: 6. The CDR3 is made up of 15 amino acids. In germline, CDR1 is SEHNR, CDR2 FQNEAQ (reference sequence). The CDR3 spells CASSRTGGSSYEQYF. The CDR3 coding sequence is TGTGCCAGCAGCCGTACAGGGGGTTCCTCCTACGAGCAGTACTTC.

The DNA for the CDR3 is TGTGCCAGCAGTTATGGAGGGAGAGGTAGATCAGATACGCAGTATTTT. Amino acids: CASSYGGRGRSDTQYF. V is TRBV6-5 and J is TRBJ2-3; D is possibly TRBD2 (6 bases). The V end was cut by 3 bases, the J end by 4 bases, with 17 bases between. The CDR3 has 16 residues. Germline lookup yields CDR1 MNHEY and CDR2 SVGAGI.

A few counts support this clonotype. The chain is built from TRBV2 and TRBJ1-1; no definite D call. V lost 7 bases and J 6 bases, leaving 18 bases between the germline ends. There are 14 residues in the CDR3. Looked up from germline, CDR1 is SNHLY and CDR2 is FYNNEI. CDR3 nucleotide sequence: TGTGCCAGCACGGGAGGCCCCTCGATCGCTGAAGCTTTCTTT. This translates into CASTGGPSIAEAFF.